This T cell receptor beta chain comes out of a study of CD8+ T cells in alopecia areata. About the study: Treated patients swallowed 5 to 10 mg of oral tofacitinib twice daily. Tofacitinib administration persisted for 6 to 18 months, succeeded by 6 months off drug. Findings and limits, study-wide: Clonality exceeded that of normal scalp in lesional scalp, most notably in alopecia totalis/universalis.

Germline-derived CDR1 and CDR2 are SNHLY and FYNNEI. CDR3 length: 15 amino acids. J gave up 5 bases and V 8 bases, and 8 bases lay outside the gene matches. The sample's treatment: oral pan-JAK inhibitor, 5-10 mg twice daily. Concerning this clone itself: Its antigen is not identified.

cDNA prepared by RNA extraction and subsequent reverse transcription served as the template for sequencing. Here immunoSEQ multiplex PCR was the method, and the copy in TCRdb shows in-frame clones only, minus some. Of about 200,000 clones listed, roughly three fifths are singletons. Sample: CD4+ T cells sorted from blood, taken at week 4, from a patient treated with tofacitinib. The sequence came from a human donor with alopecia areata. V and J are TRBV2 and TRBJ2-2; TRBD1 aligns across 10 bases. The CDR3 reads CASGPGTGVTGELFF. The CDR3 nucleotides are TGTGCCAGCGGCCCCGGGACAGGGGTTACCGGGGAGCTGTTTTTT. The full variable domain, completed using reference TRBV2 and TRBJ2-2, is EPEVTQTPSHQVTQMGQEVILRCVPISNHLYFYWYRQILGQKVEFLVSFYNNEISEKSEIFDDQFSVERPDGSNFTLKIRSTKLEDSAMYFCASGPGTGVTGELFFGEGSRLTVL.